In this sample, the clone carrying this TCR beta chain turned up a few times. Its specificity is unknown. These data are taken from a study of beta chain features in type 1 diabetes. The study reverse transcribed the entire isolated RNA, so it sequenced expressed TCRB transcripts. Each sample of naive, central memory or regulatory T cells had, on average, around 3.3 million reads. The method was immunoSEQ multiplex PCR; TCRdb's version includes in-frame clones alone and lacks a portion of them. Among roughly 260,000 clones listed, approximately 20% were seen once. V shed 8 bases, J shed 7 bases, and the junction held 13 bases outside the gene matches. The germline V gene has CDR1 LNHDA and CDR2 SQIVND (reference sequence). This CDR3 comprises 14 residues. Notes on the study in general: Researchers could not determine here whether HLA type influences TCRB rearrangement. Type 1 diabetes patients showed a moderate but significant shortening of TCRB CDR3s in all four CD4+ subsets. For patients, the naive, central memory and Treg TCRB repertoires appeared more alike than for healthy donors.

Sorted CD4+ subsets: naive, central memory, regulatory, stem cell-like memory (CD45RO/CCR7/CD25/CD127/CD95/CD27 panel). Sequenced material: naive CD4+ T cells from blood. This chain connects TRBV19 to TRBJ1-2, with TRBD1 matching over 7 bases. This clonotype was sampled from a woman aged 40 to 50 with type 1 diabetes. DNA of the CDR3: TGTGCCAGTGGAGCCGACAGGGAAAGGGTTGGCTACACCTTC. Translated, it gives CASGADRERVGYTF.